The 9 T cell receptor beta chains presented below share a single source sample, sequenced in a study of blood T cell repertoires in COVID-19. The assay was immunoSEQ multiplex PCR, and TCRdb's table has in-frame clones only and misses some. The table lists roughly 20,000 clones, more than 85% of them singletons. Sample: peripheral blood. These receptors were collected from an older man with active COVID-19.

The chain has TRBV5-1 and TRBJ2-2, with 10 bases that match TRBD2. Losses at the gene ends were 4 bases for V and 4 bases for J; bases not matched to a gene: 13. The CDR3 has 18 amino acids. CDR1 and CDR2 (germline): SGHRS, YFSETQ. CDR3 amino acids: CASSQGPSGSMGTGELFF. The CDR3 bases are TGCGCCAGCAGCCAAGGGCCTAGCGGGAGTATGGGCACCGGGGAGCTGTTTTTT.

This clone appeared a single time. The V call is TRBV7-9, the J call TRBJ1-1; 7 bases are shared with TRBD1. CDR1 is SEHNR and CDR2 is FQNEAQ in the germline V gene (reference sequence). The CDR3 is 14 residues long. The junction had 3 bases not matched to a gene; V was cut back by 4 bases and J by 1 base. CDR3 sequence (DNA): TGTGCCAGCAGCTCCGACAGGGCGAACACTGAAGCTTTCTTT. Protein: CASSSDRANTEAFF.

The V gene is TRBV19, the J gene TRBJ2-1, with TRBD2 matching 12 bases. The CDR3 is made up of 15 amino acids. Germline CDR1 and CDR2: LNHDA and SQIVND (reference sequence). J gave up 7 bases and V 6 bases, and 7 bases lay outside the gene matches. The CDR3 spells CASRPTSGSRNEQFF. CDR3 coding DNA: TGTGCCAGTAGACCGACTAGCGGGAGTAGGAATGAGCAGTTCTTC.

The chain recombines TRBV5-1 with TRBJ1-4; 11 bases are a match to TRBD1. V gave up 2 bases and J gave up 12 bases; unmatched junction bases: 6. From germline, CDR1 is SGHRS and CDR2 YFSETQ. The CDR3 has 14 amino acids. This CDR3 is CASSLPGQGEELFF. The CDR3 DNA reads TGCGCCAGCAGCTTACCGGGACAGGGGGAGGAACTGTTTTTT.

V and J are TRBV20-1 and TRBJ1-2; D possibly corresponds to TRBD1 (5 bases). CDR3 length equals 11 residues. V was trimmed by 6 bases and J by 3 bases, leaving 8 bases between them. Germline CDR1 is DFQATT and CDR2 is SNEGSKA (reference sequence). The CDR3 region has the DNA TGCAGTGCCCGGGGGGACTATGGCTACACCTTC. The encoded protein is CSARGDYGYTF.

The gene calls are TRBV30 and TRBJ1-6; TRBD1 aligns across 11 bases. The CDR3 runs to 15 residues. Germline CDR1 GTSNPN, CDR2 SVGIG (reference sequence). J lost 12 bases, V lost 0 bases, and 7 bases had no gene match. This CDR3 reads CAWSVLGQGALPLHF. Written as DNA, the CDR3 is TGTGCCTGGAGTGTACTTGGACAGGGGGCTCTACCCCTCCACTTT.

V gene TRBV25-1 combines with J gene TRBJ2-7; weak D call: TRBD2 (6 bases). Germline V gene lookup returns CDR1 MGHDK and CDR2 SYGVNS. The V gene lost 4 bases and the J gene lost 0 bases, with 10 bases spanning the gap. The CDR3 has 14 amino acids. This CDR3 is CASSAGGISYEQYF. The CDR3 region has the DNA TGTGCCAGCAGTGCCGGGGGTATCTCCTACGAGCAGTACTTC.

The genes are TRBV29-1 and TRBJ2-1; no clear D gene. Trimming stripped 8 bases from V and 7 bases from J, with 21 bases between. The CDR3 runs 14 residues. The germline V gene encodes CDR1 SQVTM and CDR2 ANQGSEA. This CDR3 reads CSTTTGGSINEQFF. CDR3 sequence (DNA): TGCAGCACCACAACGGGTGGGTCCATTAATGAGCAGTTCTTC.

This clone showed up just once. The chain is built from TRBV18 and TRBJ2-2; no firm D call. The germline V gene has CDR1 KGHSH and CDR2 LQKENI. This CDR3 comprises 14 residues. V was pared by 3 bases and J by 5 bases, with 10 bases between. CDR3 in amino acids: CASSPPFRTGELFF. The CDR3, as DNA: TGTGCCAGCTCACCTCCGTTCCGGACCGGGGAGCTGTTTTTT. Full variable domain (remainder filled in from reference TRBV18 and TRBJ2-2): NAGVMQNPRHLVRRRGQEARLRCSPMKGHSHVYWYRQLPEEGLKFMVYLQKENIIDESGMPKERFSAEFPKEGPSILRIQQVVRGDSAAYFCASSPPFRTGELFFGEGSRLTVL.